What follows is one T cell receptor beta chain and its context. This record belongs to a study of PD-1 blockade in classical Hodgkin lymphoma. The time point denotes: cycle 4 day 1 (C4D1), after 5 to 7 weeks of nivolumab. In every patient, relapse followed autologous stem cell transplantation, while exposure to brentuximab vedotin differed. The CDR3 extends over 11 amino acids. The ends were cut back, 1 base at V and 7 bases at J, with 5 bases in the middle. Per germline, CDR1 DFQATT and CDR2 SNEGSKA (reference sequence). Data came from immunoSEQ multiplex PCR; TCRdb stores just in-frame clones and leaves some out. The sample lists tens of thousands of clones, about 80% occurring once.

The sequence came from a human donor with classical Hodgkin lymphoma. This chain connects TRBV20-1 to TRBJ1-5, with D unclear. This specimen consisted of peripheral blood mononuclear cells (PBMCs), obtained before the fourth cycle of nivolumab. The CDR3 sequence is CSARAGQPQHF. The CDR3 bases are TGCAGTGCTAGAGCAGGACAGCCCCAGCATTTT.